Listed below are T cell receptor beta chains from one sample, sequenced in a study of HIV-infected patients and healthy controls. In TCRdb, the 5' RACE reads were re-called with MiXCR into one record per CDR3 protein. The repertoire includes roughly 14,000 distinct CDR3 sequences, approximately 12% of them detected once, and about 37% sits in the top ten. The sequencing here drew on blood, taken during antiretroviral therapy. Source of these receptors: an adult with HIV infection. The donor label of this sample is uncertain. Both conserved end residues are part of each CDR3. The order of the fields is J gene, clone size, V gene, D gene, CDR3 protein, CDR3 DNA. The D gene is left open where the match is weak. Clone size appears in some rows only: once, few, many, or a class for an expanded clone.

j_call: TRBJ1-5; clone_size: NA; v_call: TRBV6-2/TRBV6-3; d_call: TRBD1; cdr3_aa: CASSSQGVSNQPQHF; cdr3_nt: TGTGCCAGCAGTTCACAGGGGGTGTCCAATCAGCCCCAGCATTTT
j_call: TRBJ2-7; clone_size: few; v_call: TRBV20-1; d_call: TRBD2; cdr3_aa: CSAPSGRARYEQYF; cdr3_nt: TGCAGTGCCCCAAGCGGGAGGGCGAGGTACGAGCAGTACTTC
j_call: TRBJ2-7; clone_size: NA; v_call: TRBV27; d_call: NA; cdr3_aa: CASSLGPLSYEQYF; cdr3_nt: TGTGCCAGCAGTTTAGGGCCCCTCTCCTACGAGCAGTACTTC
j_call: TRBJ2-5; clone_size: many; v_call: TRBV18; d_call: NA; cdr3_aa: CASSPIPGTQETQYF; cdr3_nt: TGTGCCAGCTCACCAATTCCCGGCACACAAGAGACCCAGTACTTC
j_call: TRBJ2-1; clone_size: many; v_call: TRBV20-1; d_call: NA; cdr3_aa: CSARGISSLNEQFF; cdr3_nt: TGCAGTGCTAGGGGGATCTCCAGCCTCAATGAGCAGTTCTTC
j_call: TRBJ2-7; clone_size: many; v_call: TRBV27; d_call: TRBD2; cdr3_aa: CASSSLGTSSYEQYF; cdr3_nt: TGTGCCAGCAGTTCCCTGGGGACTAGTTCCTACGAGCAGTACTTC
j_call: TRBJ1-1; clone_size: few; v_call: TRBV12-3/TRBV12-4; d_call: TRBD1; cdr3_aa: CASRRQGASAEAFF; cdr3_nt: TGTGCCAGCAGGCGACAGGGGGCTTCAGCTGAAGCTTTCTTT
j_call: TRBJ2-2; clone_size: many; v_call: TRBV9; d_call: TRBD1; cdr3_aa: CASSVEDRGRAGELFF; cdr3_nt: TGTGCCAGCAGCGTAGAGGACAGGGGGCGGGCCGGGGAGCTGTTTTTT
j_call: TRBJ2-7; clone_size: few; v_call: TRBV20-1; d_call: TRBD1; cdr3_aa: CSARDDRGPSYEQYF; cdr3_nt: TGCAGTGCTAGAGACGACAGGGGACCTTCCTACGAGCAGTACTTC
j_call: TRBJ2-2; clone_size: many; v_call: TRBV2; d_call: NA; cdr3_aa: CASRALTKDGELFF; cdr3_nt: TGTGCCAGCAGGGCCCTCACGAAGGACGGGGAGCTGTTTTTT
j_call: TRBJ2-7; clone_size: many; v_call: TRBV6-2/TRBV6-3; d_call: NA; cdr3_aa: CASSSRPDSLYEQYF; cdr3_nt: TGTGCCAGCAGCTCCCGGCCGGACTCCCTCTACGAGCAGTACTTC
j_call: TRBJ2-1; clone_size: many; v_call: TRBV12-3/TRBV12-4; d_call: TRBD1; cdr3_aa: CASSSDREGQFF; cdr3_nt: TGTGCCAGCAGTTCGGACAGGGAAGGGCAGTTCTTC
j_call: TRBJ2-7; clone_size: many; v_call: TRBV10-3; d_call: NA; cdr3_aa: CAIRGSRNEQYF; cdr3_nt: TGTGCCATCAGGGGCAGCCGGAACGAGCAGTACTTC
j_call: TRBJ2-7; clone_size: few; v_call: TRBV12-3/TRBV12-4; d_call: TRBD2; cdr3_aa: CASRERAGTTYEQYF; cdr3_nt: TGTGCCAGCAGGGAGCGGGCGGGGACTACCTACGAGCAGTACTTC
j_call: TRBJ2-5; clone_size: NA; v_call: TRBV5-5; d_call: NA; cdr3_aa: CASERGPRREETQYF; cdr3_nt: TGTGCCAGCGAAAGAGGGCCTAGGAGGGAAGAGACCCAGTACTTC
j_call: TRBJ2-7; clone_size: many; v_call: TRBV5-1; d_call: NA; cdr3_aa: CASSLEPTGGGNYEQYF; cdr3_nt: TGCGCCAGCAGCTTGGAACCGACAGGCGGAGGGAACTACGAGCAGTACTTC
j_call: TRBJ2-5; clone_size: few; v_call: TRBV4-1; d_call: NA; cdr3_aa: CASSPSQGPETQYF; cdr3_nt: TGCGCCAGCAGCCCATCTCAGGGCCCAGAGACCCAGTACTTC
j_call: TRBJ2-2; clone_size: many; v_call: TRBV7-2; d_call: NA; cdr3_aa: CASSPGLITGELFF; cdr3_nt: TGTGCCAGCAGTCCGGGACTTATTACCGGGGAGCTGTTTTTT
j_call: TRBJ2-7; clone_size: few; v_call: TRBV6-1; d_call: NA; cdr3_aa: CASSSGVRYEQYF; cdr3_nt: TGTGCCAGCAGTTCTGGGGTGCGCTACGAGCAGTACTTC
j_call: TRBJ1-2; clone_size: few; v_call: TRBV30; d_call: TRBD1; cdr3_aa: CAWTRWDRERPYGYTF; cdr3_nt: TGTGCCTGGACGCGTTGGGACAGGGAACGGCCTTATGGCTACACCTTC
j_call: TRBJ2-2; clone_size: few; v_call: TRBV19; d_call: NA; cdr3_aa: CASSIPAVPAGELFF; cdr3_nt: TGTGCCAGTAGTATCCCAGCGGTACCCGCCGGGGAGCTGTTTTTT
j_call: TRBJ2-1; clone_size: many; v_call: TRBV29-1; d_call: NA; cdr3_aa: CSVDVLGSYNEQFF; cdr3_nt: TGCAGCGTTGATGTCCTCGGGAGTTACAATGAGCAGTTCTTC
j_call: TRBJ2-7; clone_size: many; v_call: TRBV13; d_call: NA; cdr3_aa: CASSLGQGFSYEQYF; cdr3_nt: TGTGCCAGCAGCTTAGGCCAGGGATTCTCCTACGAGCAGTACTTC
j_call: TRBJ2-3; clone_size: many; v_call: TRBV4-1; d_call: TRBD2; cdr3_aa: CASRQAQRGGGGDTQYF; cdr3_nt: TGCGCCAGCAGACAAGCCCAGCGGGGGGGCGGTGGAGATACGCAGTATTTT
j_call: TRBJ2-5; clone_size: many; v_call: TRBV9; d_call: NA; cdr3_aa: CASSVAGRETQYF; cdr3_nt: TGTGCCAGCAGCGTAGCTGGAAGAGAGACCCAGTACTTC
j_call: TRBJ2-3; clone_size: many; v_call: TRBV12-3/TRBV12-4; d_call: NA; cdr3_aa: CASSLVDTQYF; cdr3_nt: TGTGCCAGCAGTTTAGTAGATACGCAGTATTTT
j_call: TRBJ2-7; clone_size: NA; v_call: TRBV27; d_call: TRBD2; cdr3_aa: CASSALAGGTYEQYF; cdr3_nt: TGTGCCAGCAGTGCACTAGCGGGAGGGACCTACGAGCAGTACTTC
j_call: TRBJ2-2; clone_size: many; v_call: TRBV6-6; d_call: NA; cdr3_aa: CASSYSGPGELFF; cdr3_nt: TGTGCCAGCAGTTACTCGGGGCCCGGGGAGCTGTTTTTT
j_call: TRBJ2-3; clone_size: many; v_call: TRBV29-1; d_call: NA; cdr3_aa: CSVEEYTQYF; cdr3_nt: TGCAGCGTTGAAGAGTATACGCAGTATTTT
j_call: TRBJ2-3; clone_size: NA; v_call: TRBV7-8; d_call: NA; cdr3_aa: CASSLPGATQYF; cdr3_nt: TGTGCCAGCAGCTTACCGGGAGCTACGCAGTATTTT
j_call: TRBJ2-3; clone_size: few; v_call: TRBV4-1; d_call: TRBD2; cdr3_aa: CASSQIFLQSGNAQYF; cdr3_nt: TGCGCCAGCAGCCAAATTTTCCTCCAGAGCGGGAATGCGCAGTATTTT
j_call: TRBJ2-3; clone_size: NA; v_call: TRBV6-1; d_call: TRBD2; cdr3_aa: CASHEGLAGTDTQYF; cdr3_nt: TGTGCCAGCCACGAGGGACTAGCGGGGACAGATACGCAGTATTTT
j_call: TRBJ1-6; clone_size: once; v_call: TRBV10-2; d_call: TRBD1; cdr3_aa: CASSESQGAYNSPLHF; cdr3_nt: TGCGCCAGCAGTGAGTCTCAGGGGGCCTATAATTCACCCCTCCACTTT
j_call: TRBJ2-3; clone_size: large; v_call: TRBV18; d_call: NA; cdr3_aa: CASSPPGGPNTDTQYF; cdr3_nt: TGTGCCAGCTCACCACCCGGAGGGCCTAACACAGATACGCAGTATTTT
j_call: TRBJ1-1; clone_size: many; v_call: TRBV20-1; d_call: TRBD1; cdr3_aa: CSAREWGRGGTEAFF; cdr3_nt: TGCAGTGCTAGAGAATGGGGCAGGGGGGGCACTGAAGCTTTCTTT
j_call: TRBJ2-5; clone_size: many; v_call: TRBV12-3/TRBV12-4; d_call: NA; cdr3_aa: CASSDPRPGAETQYF; cdr3_nt: TGTGCCAGCAGTGATCCTCGCCCCGGGGCGGAGACCCAGTACTTC
j_call: TRBJ2-3; clone_size: many; v_call: TRBV20-1; d_call: TRBD1; cdr3_aa: CSATPGQGIRTDTQYF; cdr3_nt: TGCAGTGCTACGCCGGGACAGGGGATTCGCACAGATACGCAGTATTTT
j_call: TRBJ1-5; clone_size: NA; v_call: TRBV6-5; d_call: NA; cdr3_aa: CASSYSAEGNQPQHF; cdr3_nt: TGTGCCAGCAGTTACTCAGCAGAGGGCAATCAGCCCCAGCATTTT
j_call: TRBJ2-1; clone_size: NA; v_call: TRBV5-1; d_call: TRBD2; cdr3_aa: CASSLVASGGLSYNEQFF; cdr3_nt: TGCGCCAGCAGCTTGGTCGCTAGCGGGGGCCTCTCCTACAATGAGCAGTTCTTC
j_call: TRBJ2-5; clone_size: many; v_call: TRBV3-1; d_call: TRBD2; cdr3_aa: CASSQALAGSQETQYF; cdr3_nt: TGTGCCAGCAGCCAAGCACTAGCGGGGAGCCAAGAGACCCAGTACTTC
j_call: TRBJ1-2; clone_size: few; v_call: TRBV7-2; d_call: TRBD1; cdr3_aa: CASSFTGGEYGYTF; cdr3_nt: TGTGCCAGCAGCTTCACAGGGGGCGAATATGGCTACACCTTC
j_call: TRBJ2-1; clone_size: NA; v_call: TRBV7-9; d_call: TRBD2; cdr3_aa: CASSSSQRGGSYNEQFF; cdr3_nt: TGTGCCAGCAGCTCCTCCCAGCGGGGGGGCTCCTACAATGAGCAGTTCTTC
j_call: TRBJ2-7; clone_size: many; v_call: TRBV20-1; d_call: TRBD2; cdr3_aa: CSARDGRLAGGRNEQYF; cdr3_nt: TGCAGTGCTAGAGATGGGCGGCTAGCGGGGGGGCGGAACGAGCAGTACTTC
j_call: TRBJ1-5; clone_size: many; v_call: TRBV2; d_call: NA; cdr3_aa: CASSEREGDVEPQHF; cdr3_nt: TGTGCCAGCAGTGAACGAGAGGGAGATGTTGAGCCCCAGCATTTT